This T cell receptor (beta chain) was sequenced for a study of sequential checkpoint blockade in melanoma. Study details: Randomization was 1:1 between first-line nivolumab→ipilimumab and ipilimumab→nivolumab. Both treatment sequences were followed by maintenance nivolumab.

Treatment: randomized to nivolumab then ipilimumab (arm A) or the reverse (arm B). DNA-damaging chemotherapy had not been given to any patient beforehand. PBMC sorting kept live CD3+CD8+ cells without CD19 or CD56. Sequenced by immunoSEQ multiplex PCR; TCRdb stores in-frame clones only, minus some. The sample lists thousands of clones; around 80% were seen once. CDR3 length: 13 residues. V dropped 3 bases and J dropped 5 bases, with 8 bases sitting between them. Germline lookup yields CDR1 SGHTA and CDR2 FQGTGA. Sequencing was performed on CD8+ T cells sorted from blood (inferred from file names), taken from a patient given nivolumab and ipilimumab in sequence. The clonotype was recovered from a human donor with melanoma. The rearrangement joins TRBV7-3 to TRBJ2-1; D is undetermined. The CDR3 reads CASSFTTNNEQFF. CDR3 in DNA: TGTGCCAGCAGCTTTACTACGAACAATGAGCAGTTCTTC.